The clone carrying this T cell receptor beta chain was detected many times. Its antigen is as yet unknown. This sample was included in a study of neurological immune-mediated disorders. Study results and caveats: No CDR3 amino acid sequences were shared by expanded clones across subjects, suggesting private repertoires in all groups.

CDR1 SGHTA and CDR2 FQGNSA come from the germline V gene. CDR3 size: 14 residues. V lost 5 bases and J lost 2, with 13 bases in between. The unsorted libraries originated from 2 million PBMCs kept at -80 C. One entry per CDR3 protein, called by TCRdb with MiXCR from the 5' RACE reads. The table has around 17,000 distinct CDR3 sequences, less than 25% seen once. This clonotype was obtained from a man between 50 and 59 years old in good health. The chain carries TRBV7-2 and TRBJ2-7; perhaps D is TRBD1 or TRBD2 (5 bases each). Specimen: PBMCs. This chain's CDR3 is CASSPGTGPYEQYF. CDR3 DNA: TGTGCCAGCAGCCCAGGGACGGGACCCTACGAGCAGTACTTC.